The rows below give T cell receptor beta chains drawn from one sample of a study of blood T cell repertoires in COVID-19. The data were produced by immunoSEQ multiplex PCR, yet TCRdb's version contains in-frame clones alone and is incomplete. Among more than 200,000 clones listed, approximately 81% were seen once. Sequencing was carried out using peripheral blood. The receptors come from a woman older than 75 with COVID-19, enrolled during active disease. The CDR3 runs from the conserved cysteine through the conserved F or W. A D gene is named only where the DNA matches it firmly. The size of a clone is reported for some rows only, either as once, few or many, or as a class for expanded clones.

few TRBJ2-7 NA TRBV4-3 TGCGCCAGCAGCCAGGGGCGTGGGACCTACGAGCAGTACTTC CASSQGRGTYEQYF
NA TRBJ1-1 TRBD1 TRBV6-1 TGTGCCAGCAGTGTCCCGGGACAGGGGCGGAACACTGAAGCTTTCTTT CASSVPGQGRNTEAFF
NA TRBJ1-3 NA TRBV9 TGTGCCAGCAGCGTAGTTCCGGGTTCAAACACCATATATTTT CASSVVPGSNTIYF
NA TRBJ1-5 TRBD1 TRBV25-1 TGTGCCAGCACGGGACAGCATGGGCCCCAGCATTTT CASTGQHGPQHF
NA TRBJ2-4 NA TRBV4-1 TGCGCCAGCAGCCAGGTTCGACAGGGCGGGGAAGGAGGCAAAAACATTCAGTACTTC CASSQVRQGGEGGKNIQYF
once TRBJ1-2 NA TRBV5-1 TGCGCCAGCAGCTTGGAAGTCCGGTTCGGCTACACCTTC CASSLEVRFGYTF
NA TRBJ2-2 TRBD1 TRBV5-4 TGTGCCAGCAGCTTTGACAGGGGTGGCACCGGGGAGCTGTTTTTT CASSFDRGGTGELFF
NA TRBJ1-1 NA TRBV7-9 TGTGCCAGCAGCTTAGTATATTCCGGGGGAGGTACTGAAGCTTTCTTT CASSLVYSGGGTEAFF
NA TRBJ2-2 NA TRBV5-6 TGTGCCAGCAGCTTGGGAGGGTGGAACACCGGGGAGCTGTTTTTT CASSLGGWNTGELFF
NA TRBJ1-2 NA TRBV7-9 TGTGCCAGCAGCTTAGCCACAGGGATCGGTGGCTACACCTTC CASSLATGIGGYTF
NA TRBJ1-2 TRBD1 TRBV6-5 TGTGCCAGCAGGCAACAGGGGGCGGGGGGCTACACCTTC CASRQQGAGGYTF
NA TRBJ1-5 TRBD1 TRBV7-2 TGTGCCAGCAGCCGGGGACAGGGGGCCTTTCAGCCCCAGCATTTT CASSRGQGAFQPQHF
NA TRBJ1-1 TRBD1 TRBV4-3 TGCGCCAGCAGCCAACAAGGGGGCCTGGGAGCTTTCTTT CASSQQGGLGAFF
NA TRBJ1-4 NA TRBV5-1 TGCGCCAGCAGCTCCTCTACCGTTTCAACTAATGAAAAACTGTTTTTT CASSSSTVSTNEKLFF
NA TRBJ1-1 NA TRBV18 TGTGCCAGCTCCTTTAGAGGGGGTGAAGCTTTCTTT CASSFRGGEAFF
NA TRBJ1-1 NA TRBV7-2 TGTGCCAGCAGCCGGAGACAGGCGACGAACACTGAAGCTTTCTTT CASSRRQATNTEAFF
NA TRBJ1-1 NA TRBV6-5 TGTGCCAGCAATCACAGAGCCGCTGAAGCTTTCTTT CASNHRAAEAFF
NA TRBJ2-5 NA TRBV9 TGTGCCAGCAGCGGTAGAATTCTGGAGACCCAGTACTTC CASSGRILETQYF
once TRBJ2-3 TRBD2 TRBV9 TGTGCCAGCAGCGTAGGGTCTGGGCTAGCGGGGGGTCGGTATTTT CASSVGSGLAGGRYF
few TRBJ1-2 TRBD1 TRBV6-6 TGTGCCAGCAGCTCAGTGTTGGGACAGCCGTATGGCTACACCTTC CASSSVLGQPYGYTF
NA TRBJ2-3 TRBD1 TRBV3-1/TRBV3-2 TGTGCCAGCAGCCAAGAAGAAGGGGACAGGAAGGAATCGGGCACAGATACGCAGTATTTT CASSQEEGDRKESGTDTQYF
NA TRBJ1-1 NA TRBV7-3 TGTGCCAGCAGCTTAACGCCTGGGGCGAACACTGAAGCTTTCTTT CASSLTPGANTEAFF
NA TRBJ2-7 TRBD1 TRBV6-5 TGTGCCAGCAGGGGGACAGGTGACTCCTACGAGCAGTACTTC CASRGTGDSYEQYF
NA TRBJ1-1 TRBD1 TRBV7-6 TGTGCCAGCAGCTTAGTAGGGACAGTGAACACTGAAGCTTTCTTT CASSLVGTVNTEAFF
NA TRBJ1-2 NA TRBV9 TGTGCCAGCACCAGGGACTTCTCTAACTATGGCTACACCTTC CASTRDFSNYGYTF
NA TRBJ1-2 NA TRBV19 TGTGCCAGTAGTATCTCGGGGGACTATGGCTACACCTTC CASSISGDYGYTF
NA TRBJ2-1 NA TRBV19 TGTGCCAGTAGTATTGGGGGGACGGATGAGCAGTTCTTC CASSIGGTDEQFF
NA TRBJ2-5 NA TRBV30 TGTGCCTGGTCGAGGCAGGGTGAGACCCAGTACTTC CAWSRQGETQYF
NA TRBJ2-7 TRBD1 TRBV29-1 TGCAGTGTAAAAAAAGCCGGGACAGGCAATCCTTACGAGCAGTACTTC CSVKKAGTGNPYEQYF
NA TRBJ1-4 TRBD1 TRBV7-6 TGTGCCAGCAGCCCACGCCCTACAGGGGCTGGGGGAAATGAAAAACTGTTTTTT CASSPRPTGAGGNEKLFF
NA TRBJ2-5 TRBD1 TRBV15 TGTGCCACCAGCAGAGAAGCGGCAGGGGGCAGCGAGACCCAGTACTTC CATSREAAGGSETQYF
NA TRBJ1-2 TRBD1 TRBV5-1 TGCGCCAGCAGCTCAAACCCCACAGGGGGCTCTGGCTACACCTTC CASSSNPTGGSGYTF
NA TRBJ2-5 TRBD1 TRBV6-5 TGTGCCAGCAGGCACGGGACAGCCGAAGAGACCCAGTACTTC CASRHGTAEETQYF
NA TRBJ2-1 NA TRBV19 TGTGCCAGCGGACAGTACAATGAGCAGTTCTTC CASGQYNEQFF
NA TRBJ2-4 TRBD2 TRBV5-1 TGCGCCAGCAGCTCCCTCGCGGGGGGGCTGGACATTCAGTACTTC CASSSLAGGLDIQYF
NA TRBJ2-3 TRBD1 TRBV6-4 TGTGCCAGCAGCGCCCCGGGACAGGGGACAGATACGCAGTATTTT CASSAPGQGTDTQYF
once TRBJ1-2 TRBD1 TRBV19 TGTGCCAGTAGTACCAGACAGGGACTCTATGGCTACACCTTC CASSTRQGLYGYTF
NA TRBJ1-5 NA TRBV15 TGTGCCACCAGCGGTCGACAGCGCAATCAGCCCCAGCATTTT CATSGRQRNQPQHF
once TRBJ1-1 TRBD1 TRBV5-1 TGCGCCAGCAGCGGTGGGACAGGGGCTCTGTCCACTGAAGCTTTCTTT CASSGGTGALSTEAFF
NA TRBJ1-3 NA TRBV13 TGTGCCAGCAGCTTATCACAGACCTCTGGAAACACCATATATTTT CASSLSQTSGNTIYF
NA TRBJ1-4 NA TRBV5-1 TGCGCCAGCAGCTCCAGGGCCGATGAAAAACTGTTTTTT CASSSRADEKLFF
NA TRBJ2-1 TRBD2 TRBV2 TGTGCCAGCAGTGGGACTAGCTACAATGAGCAGTTCTTC CASSGTSYNEQFF
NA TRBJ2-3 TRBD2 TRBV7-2 TGTGCCAGCAGCTCAAGGACTAGTGCGTCTAGCACAGATACGCAGTATTTT CASSSRTSASSTDTQYF
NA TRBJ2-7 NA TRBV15 TGTGCCACCAGCAGAGATCTAGTGACCTACGAGCAGTACTTC CATSRDLVTYEQYF
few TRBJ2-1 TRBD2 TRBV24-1 TGTGCCACCAGTGCAACGAAACGCGGGGGGAATTCTAGAGACAATGAGCAGTTCTTC CATSATKRGGNSRDNEQFF
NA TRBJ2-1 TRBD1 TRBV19 TGTGCCAGTAGTGCCAGGACAGGGGGAGGTGCCTACAATGAGCAGTTCTTC CASSARTGGGAYNEQFF
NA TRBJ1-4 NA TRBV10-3 TGTGCCATCTCCAGCGGCGCGCGTGAAAAACTGTTTTTT CAISSGAREKLFF
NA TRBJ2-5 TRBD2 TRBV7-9 TGTGCCAGCAGCAGGACTAGCGGGCAAGAGACCCAGTACTTC CASSRTSGQETQYF
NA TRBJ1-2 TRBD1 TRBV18 TGTGCCAGCTCACCACCGGGACAGGGTTTTCCCACCTTC CASSPPGQGFPTF
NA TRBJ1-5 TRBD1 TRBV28 TGTGCCAGCAGGAGGACAGGGGGCAATCAGCCCCAGCATTTT CASRRTGGNQPQHF
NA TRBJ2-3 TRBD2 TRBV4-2 TGTGCCAGCAGCCAGATCGGGGGGTCTACAGATACGCAGTATTTT CASSQIGGSTDTQYF